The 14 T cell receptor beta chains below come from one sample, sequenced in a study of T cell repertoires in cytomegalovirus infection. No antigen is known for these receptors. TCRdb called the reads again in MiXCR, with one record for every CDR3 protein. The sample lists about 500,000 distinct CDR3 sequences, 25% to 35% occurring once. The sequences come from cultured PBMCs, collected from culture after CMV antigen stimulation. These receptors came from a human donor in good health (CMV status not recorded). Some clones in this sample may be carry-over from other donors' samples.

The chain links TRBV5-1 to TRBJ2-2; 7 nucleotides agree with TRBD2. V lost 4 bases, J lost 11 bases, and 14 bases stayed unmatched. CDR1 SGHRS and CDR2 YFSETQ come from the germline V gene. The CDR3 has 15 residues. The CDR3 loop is CASSRGETGLAELFF. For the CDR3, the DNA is TGCGCCAGCAGCCGGGGGGAGACGGGCCTCGCCGAGCTGTTTTTT.

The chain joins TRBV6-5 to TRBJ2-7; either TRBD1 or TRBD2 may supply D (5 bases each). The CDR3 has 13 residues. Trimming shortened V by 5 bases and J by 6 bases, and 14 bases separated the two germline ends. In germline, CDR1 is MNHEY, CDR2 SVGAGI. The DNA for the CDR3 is TGTGCCAGCAGTAACGTGGGGGACGGCGAGCAGTACGTC. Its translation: CASSNVGDGEQYV.

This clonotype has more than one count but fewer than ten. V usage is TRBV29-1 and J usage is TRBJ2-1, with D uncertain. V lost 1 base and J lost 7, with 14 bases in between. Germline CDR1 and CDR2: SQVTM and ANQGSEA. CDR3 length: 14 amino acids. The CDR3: CSVEVSRLGNEQFF. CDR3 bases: TGCAGCGTTGAAGTCTCCCGTTTAGGTAATGAGCAGTTCTTC.

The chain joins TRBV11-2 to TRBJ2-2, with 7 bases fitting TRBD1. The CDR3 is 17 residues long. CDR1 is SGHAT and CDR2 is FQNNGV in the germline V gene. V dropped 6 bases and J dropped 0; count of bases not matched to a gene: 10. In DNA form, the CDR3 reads TGTGCCAGCAGATCCCCGGGACAGACCTCGAACACCGGGGAGCTGTTTTTT. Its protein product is CASRSPGQTSNTGELFF.

The CDR3, as DNA: TGCAGTGCTAGAGACCGACTAGCGGGAGGAGTGGAGACCCAGTACTTC. Amino acid sequence: CSARDRLAGGVETQYF. This chain links TRBV20-1 with TRBJ2-5; TRBD2 agrees at 13 bases. V was pared by 0 bases and J by 5 bases, with 6 bases of the junction left unmatched. The length of the CDR3 is 16 residues. CDR1 is DFQATT, CDR2 SNEGSKA, per germline (reference sequence).

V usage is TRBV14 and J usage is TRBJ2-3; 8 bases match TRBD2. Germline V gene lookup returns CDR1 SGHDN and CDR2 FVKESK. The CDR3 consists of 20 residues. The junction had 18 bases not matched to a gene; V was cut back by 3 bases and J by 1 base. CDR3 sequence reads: CASSHTDRFGRDSGTDTQYF. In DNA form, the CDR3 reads TGTGCCAGCAGCCATACCGATCGTTTCGGGAGGGATTCGGGCACAGATACGCAGTATTTT.

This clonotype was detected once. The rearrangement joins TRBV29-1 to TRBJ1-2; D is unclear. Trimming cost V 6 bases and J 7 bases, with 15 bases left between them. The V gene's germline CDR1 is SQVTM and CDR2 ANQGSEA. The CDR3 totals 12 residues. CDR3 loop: CSVDIGLVGYTF. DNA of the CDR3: TGCAGCGTCGACATAGGCTTGGTTGGCTACACCTTC.

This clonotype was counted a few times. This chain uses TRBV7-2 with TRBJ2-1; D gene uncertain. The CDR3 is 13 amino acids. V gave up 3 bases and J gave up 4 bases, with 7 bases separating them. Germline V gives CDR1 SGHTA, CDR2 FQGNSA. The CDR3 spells CASSFGVYNEQFF. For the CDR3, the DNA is TGTGCCAGCAGCTTTGGCGTTTACAATGAGCAGTTCTTC.

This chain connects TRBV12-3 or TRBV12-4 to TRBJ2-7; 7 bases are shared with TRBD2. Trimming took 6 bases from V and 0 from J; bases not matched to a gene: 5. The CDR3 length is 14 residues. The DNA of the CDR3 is TGTGCCAGCAGGATAAGCGGGAACTCCTACGAGCAGTACTTC. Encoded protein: CASRISGNSYEQYF.

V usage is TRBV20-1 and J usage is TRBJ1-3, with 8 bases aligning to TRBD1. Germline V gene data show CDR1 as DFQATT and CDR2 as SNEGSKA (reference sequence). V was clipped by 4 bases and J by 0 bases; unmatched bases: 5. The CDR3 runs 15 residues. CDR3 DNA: TGCAGTGCTACGGACAGGGTTGCCTCTGGAAACACCATATATTTT. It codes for CSATDRVASGNTIYF.

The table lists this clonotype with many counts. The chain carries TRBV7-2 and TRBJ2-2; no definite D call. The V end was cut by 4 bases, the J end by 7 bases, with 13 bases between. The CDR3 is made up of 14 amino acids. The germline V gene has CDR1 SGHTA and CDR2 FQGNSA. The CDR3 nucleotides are TGTGCCAGCAGCTCACAAAGGGTTGTCGGGGAGCTGTTTTTT. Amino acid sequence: CASSSQRVVGELFF.

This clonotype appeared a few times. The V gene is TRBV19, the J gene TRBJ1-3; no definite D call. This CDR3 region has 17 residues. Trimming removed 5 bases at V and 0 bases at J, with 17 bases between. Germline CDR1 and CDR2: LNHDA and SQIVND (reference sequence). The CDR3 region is CASSRGTLSTSGNTIYF. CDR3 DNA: TGTGCCAGTAGTCGGGGTACCCTTTCGACCTCTGGAAACACCATATATTTT.

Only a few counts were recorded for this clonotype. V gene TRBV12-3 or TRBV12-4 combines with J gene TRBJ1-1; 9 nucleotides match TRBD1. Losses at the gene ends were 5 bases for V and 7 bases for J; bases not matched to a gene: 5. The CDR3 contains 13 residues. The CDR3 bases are TGTGCCAGCAGTGGACAGGGGAAAGTTGAAGCTTTCTTT. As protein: CASSGQGKVEAFF.

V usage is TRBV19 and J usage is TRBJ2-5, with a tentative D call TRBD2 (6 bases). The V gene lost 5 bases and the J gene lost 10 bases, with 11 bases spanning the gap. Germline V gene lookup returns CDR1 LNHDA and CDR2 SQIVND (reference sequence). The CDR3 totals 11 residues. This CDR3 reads CASSAPGVQYF. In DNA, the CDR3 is TGTGCCAGTAGTGCCCCGGGGGTCCAGTACTTC.